The rows below give T cell receptor beta chains drawn from one sample of a study of blood T cells in healthy people across ages. TCRdb recomputed calls from the 5' RACE reads with MiXCR, one row per CDR3 protein. This sample has hundreds of thousands of distinct CDR3 sequences, with about 61% found just once. Input material: blood. The receptors come from a man aged 35 to 55 in good health. Both conserved end residues are part of each CDR3. D genes are given only for firm matches. Size values are once, few and many counts, or a class for expanded clones, and some rows have none.

j_gene,abundance,d_gene,v_gene,CDR3nt,CDR3aa
TRBJ2-3,-,-,TRBV7-3,TGTGCCAGCAGCTCCGTGGGAGCAGATACGCAGTATTTT,CASSSVGADTQYF
TRBJ2-3,-,-,TRBV11-3,TGTGCCAGCAGCGCCCAAATCAGGATGGATGCCCGGTATTTT,CASSAQIRMDARYF
TRBJ2-3,-,TRBD2,TRBV29-1,TGCAGCGGGAAAACCGGGACTAGAGTGTGGGATACGCAGTATTTT,CSGKTGTRVWDTQYF
TRBJ1-6,few,-,TRBV5-1,TGCGCCAGCAGCTTGGATGGGCGGATGAATTCACCCCTCCACTTT,CASSLDGRMNSPLHF
TRBJ1-6,-,-,TRBV2,TGTGCCAGCAGCGAACAGGGCCTCCGGAATTCACCCCTCCACTTT,CASSEQGLRNSPLHF
TRBJ1-5,-,TRBD1,TRBV5-1,TGCGCCAGCAGCTGGGAAGGGGGCTCGAATCAGCCCCAGCATTTT,CASSWEGGSNQPQHF
TRBJ1-4,-,-,TRBV12-3/TRBV12-4,TGTGCCAGCGGTTCCGGGGGGGCGGGTGAAAAACTGTTTTTT,CASGSGGAGEKLFF
TRBJ2-5,-,-,TRBV27,TGTGCCAGCAGTCCTGAGGGAGCTTGGGAGACCCAGTACTTC,CASSPEGAWETQYF
TRBJ1-2,-,TRBD1,TRBV6-2/TRBV6-3,TGTGCCAGCAGTTACTTCGAATCCGGGACAGGGATGGGCTACACCTTC,CASSYFESGTGMGYTF
TRBJ2-3,-,-,TRBV4-3,TGCGCCAGCAGCAAAGAGGTAATAGGAGCGGAAACAGATACGCAGTATTTT,CASSKEVIGAETDTQYF
TRBJ2-1,few,-,TRBV10-3,TGTGCCATCAGTGAGTCGACCGGAGAGCAGTTCTTC,CAISESTGEQFF
TRBJ2-3,-,TRBD1,TRBV5-1,TGCGCCAGCAGCTTGGCGGAGACAGGGAAGGGAGCAGATACGCAGTATTTT,CASSLAETGKGADTQYF
TRBJ1-5,-,TRBD1,TRBV28,TGTGCCAGCAGATCCCAGGCAGGGGGTGGTCAGCCCCAGCATTTT,CASRSQAGGGQPQHF
TRBJ2-6,few,-,TRBV24-1,TGTGCCACCAGTGGAGCCCGGGCTTCCGGGGCCAACGTCCTGACTTTC,CATSGARASGANVLTF
TRBJ2-5,-,-,TRBV7-2,TGTGCCAGCAGCTTAGAGACCGTGTCCAGAAGAGGTGTGACCCAGTACTTC,CASSLETVSRRGVTQYF
TRBJ1-2,few,-,TRBV24-1,TGTGCCACCAGTGAAGTGGGGATCTCTAGTGGCTACACCTTC,CATSEVGISSGYTF
TRBJ1-3,-,-,TRBV29-1,TGCAGCGTTCGACCCGGAAACACCATATATTTT,CSVRPGNTIYF
TRBJ2-7,few,TRBD2,TRBV27,TGTGCCAGCTGCTCGGGACTAGCGGGACCCTCCTACGAGCAGTACTTC,CASCSGLAGPSYEQYF
TRBJ1-2,-,-,TRBV27,TGTGCCAGCGCTACAGCAGACTATGGCTACACCTTC,CASATADYGYTF
TRBJ2-5,few,-,TRBV6-5,TGTGCCAGCAGTTCGGGACCTCACGTGAAGTACTTC,CASSSGPHVKYF
TRBJ2-3,-,-,TRBV20-1,TGCAGTGCTAGAGAGGGCTCAGTACCCACAGATACGCAGTATTTT,CSAREGSVPTDTQYF
TRBJ2-1,-,-,TRBV6-5,TGTGCCAGCAGTCCAGTCGGGGTGACAGGATACAATGAGCAGTTCTTC,CASSPVGVTGYNEQFF
TRBJ2-7,few,-,TRBV20-1,TGCAGTGCTAGTCCTCTTAGGGCCCAGAGATACGAGCAGTACTTC,CSASPLRAQRYEQYF
TRBJ2-4,-,-,TRBV20-1,TGCAGTGCTAGACAGGTTGACATTCAGTACTTC,CSARQVDIQYF
TRBJ2-1,few,-,TRBV12-3/TRBV12-4,TGTGCCAGCAGTTTAGGGCTAGGTGAGGATGAGCAGTTCTTC,CASSLGLGEDEQFF
TRBJ2-7,-,TRBD1,TRBV5-1,TGCGCCAGCAGCTTGGGGACAGGCGCCGCCTACAATGAGCAGTACTTC,CASSLGTGAAYNEQYF
TRBJ2-1,-,-,TRBV5-1,TGCGCCAGCACTGCGCCCGACAGCTACAATGAGCAGTTCTTC,CASTAPDSYNEQFF
TRBJ2-4,-,-,TRBV18,TGTGCCAGCTCACAAACTACCATGGGAGCCAAAAACATTCAGTACTTC,CASSQTTMGAKNIQYF
TRBJ2-4,-,TRBD2,TRBV15,TGTGCCACCAGCAGAAATAGCGGGGAAGCCAAAAACATTCAGTACTTC,CATSRNSGEAKNIQYF
TRBJ1-5,-,TRBD1,TRBV28,TGTGCCAGCAGGGAGGAGGGACAGGGCTATCAGCCCCAGCATTTT,CASREEGQGYQPQHF
TRBJ2-1,-,TRBD1,TRBV7-6,TGTGCCAGCAGCTTAGGCACAGGGGTTTTCAATGAGCAGTTCTTC,CASSLGTGVFNEQFF
TRBJ2-4,-,TRBD1,TRBV20-1,TGCAGTGCTAGCCCGGGACAGGGGGTCAAAAACATTCAGTACTTC,CSASPGQGVKNIQYF
TRBJ2-3,-,-,TRBV10-3,TGTGCCATCAGGGCTAGCAGGGCAGATACGCAGTATTTT,CAIRASRADTQYF
TRBJ2-1,-,-,TRBV7-9,TGTGCCAGCAGGAACACCGGGGGGCCCATAGAGCAGTTCTTC,CASRNTGGPIEQFF
TRBJ1-6,-,-,TRBV6-1,TGTGCCAGCAGTGAGTTAGGGAATTCACCCCTCCACTTT,CASSELGNSPLHF
TRBJ2-7,-,TRBD1,TRBV27,TGTGCCAGCCATAGACAGGGATTACCCGACGAGCAGTACTTC,CASHRQGLPDEQYF
TRBJ2-5,-,TRBD2,TRBV2,TGTGCCAGCATGGAAGATGTGGGGGGGTCGTTGTTAGAGACCCAGTACTTC,CASMEDVGGSLLETQYF
TRBJ2-5,-,TRBD2,TRBV7-2,TGTGCCAGCAGCAAACGACTAGCGGGAGAGACCCAGTACTTC,CASSKRLAGETQYF
TRBJ2-5,-,-,TRBV24-1,TGTGCCACCAGTCGGGACGGGGCAGGGACCCAGTACTTC,CATSRDGAGTQYF
TRBJ2-3,few,-,TRBV20-1,TGCAGTGCTAGTCAGGCAGGGGGCACAGATACGCAGTATTTT,CSASQAGGTDTQYF
TRBJ1-2,-,-,TRBV24-1,TGTGCCACCGGATCTCAGGTTAACTATGGCTACACCTTC,CATGSQVNYGYTF
TRBJ2-3,few,TRBD1,TRBV5-1,TGCGCCAGCAGCTTCCAAGGGGGCAAGGATACGCAGTATTTT,CASSFQGGKDTQYF
TRBJ2-4,-,TRBD2,TRBV27,TGTGCCAGCAGCCCACGAGCGGGAGTGGGGGAGCAGTACTTC,CASSPRAGVGEQYF
TRBJ2-4,-,-,TRBV7-3,TGTGCCAGCAGCTTAAGCGTGGGCAAAAACATTCAGTACTTC,CASSLSVGKNIQYF
TRBJ2-7,-,-,TRBV24-1,TGTGCCACCAGTGATTCGGGTCCATCCTACGAGCAGTACTTC,CATSDSGPSYEQYF
TRBJ2-1,-,TRBD2,TRBV9,TGTGCCAGCAGCGCTACCGGGACTAGTAGGAATGAGCAGTTCTTC,CASSATGTSRNEQFF
TRBJ1-5,-,-,TRBV20-1,TGCAGCGCCCGAGGCAGACTTAGCAATCAGCCCCAGCATTTT,CSARGRLSNQPQHF
TRBJ2-3,-,TRBD2,TRBV28,TGTGCCAGCAGTTTAATAGCGGGGGGGCCTAGTGGCGCAGATACGCAGTATTTT,CASSLIAGGPSGADTQYF
TRBJ2-7,-,-,TRBV7-2,TGTGCCAGCAGCTTAGGGCCCCTCGAGCAGTACTTC,CASSLGPLEQYF
TRBJ2-3,-,-,TRBV20-1,TGCAGTGCTAGAGCCTCCGTGGTCCGGTCGGCGGGAACAGATACGCGGTATTTT,CSARASVVRSAGTDTRYF
TRBJ1-1,-,-,TRBV2,TGTGCCAGCGCCAAGGGACAGAACACTGAAGCTTTCTTT,CASAKGQNTEAFF
TRBJ1-2,-,-,TRBV4-2,TGTGCCAGCAGTAGTCCTGCTGGCTACACCTTC,CASSSPAGYTF
TRBJ1-2,few,-,TRBV6-5,TGTGCCAGCAGAGCCCTTGGACAGCTTCGAGGCTACACCTTC,CASRALGQLRGYTF
TRBJ2-7,few,TRBD2,TRBV7-8,TGTGCCAGCAGCAAATCCGGGACTAGCGACCCCTACGAGCAGTACTTC,CASSKSGTSDPYEQYF
TRBJ1-2,once,-,TRBV28,TGTGCCAGCAGTTGGGGACGGGGAGGAAACTATGGCTACACCTTC,CASSWGRGGNYGYTF
TRBJ2-1,-,-,TRBV2,TGTGCCAGCAGGGGGACAAGTGAGCAGTTCTTC,CASRGTSEQFF